A single TCR beta chain is shown here with its context. The same CDR3 arises from other DNA sequences in this sample as well. The sample is drawn from a study of blood T cell repertoires in COVID-19. The CDR3 spans 14 residues. V was cut by 0 bases and J by 0 bases, with 4 bases left in between. CDR1 is SGHRS and CDR2 is YFSETQ in the germline V gene. The table came from immunoSEQ multiplex PCR; TCRdb's copy has only in-frame clones and leaves some out. The table records fewer than 450,000 clones, 80% to 90% of them present only once. The TCR was taken from a woman aged 50 to 65 with COVID-19, enrolled during active disease. Specimen: peripheral blood. V and J are TRBV5-1 and TRBJ1-3; D ambiguous. In DNA, the CDR3 is TGCGCCAGCAGCTTGGGGAGCTCTGGAAACACCATATATTTT. This sequence encodes CASSLGSSGNTIYF. Combining the CDR3 with reference TRBV5-1 and TRBJ1-3 gives the whole variable domain KAGVTQTPRYLIKTRGQQVTLSCSPISGHRSVSWYQQTPGQGLQFLFEYFSETQRNKGNFPGRFSGRQFSNSRSEMNVSTLELGDSALYLCASSLGSSGNTIYFGEGSWLTVV.